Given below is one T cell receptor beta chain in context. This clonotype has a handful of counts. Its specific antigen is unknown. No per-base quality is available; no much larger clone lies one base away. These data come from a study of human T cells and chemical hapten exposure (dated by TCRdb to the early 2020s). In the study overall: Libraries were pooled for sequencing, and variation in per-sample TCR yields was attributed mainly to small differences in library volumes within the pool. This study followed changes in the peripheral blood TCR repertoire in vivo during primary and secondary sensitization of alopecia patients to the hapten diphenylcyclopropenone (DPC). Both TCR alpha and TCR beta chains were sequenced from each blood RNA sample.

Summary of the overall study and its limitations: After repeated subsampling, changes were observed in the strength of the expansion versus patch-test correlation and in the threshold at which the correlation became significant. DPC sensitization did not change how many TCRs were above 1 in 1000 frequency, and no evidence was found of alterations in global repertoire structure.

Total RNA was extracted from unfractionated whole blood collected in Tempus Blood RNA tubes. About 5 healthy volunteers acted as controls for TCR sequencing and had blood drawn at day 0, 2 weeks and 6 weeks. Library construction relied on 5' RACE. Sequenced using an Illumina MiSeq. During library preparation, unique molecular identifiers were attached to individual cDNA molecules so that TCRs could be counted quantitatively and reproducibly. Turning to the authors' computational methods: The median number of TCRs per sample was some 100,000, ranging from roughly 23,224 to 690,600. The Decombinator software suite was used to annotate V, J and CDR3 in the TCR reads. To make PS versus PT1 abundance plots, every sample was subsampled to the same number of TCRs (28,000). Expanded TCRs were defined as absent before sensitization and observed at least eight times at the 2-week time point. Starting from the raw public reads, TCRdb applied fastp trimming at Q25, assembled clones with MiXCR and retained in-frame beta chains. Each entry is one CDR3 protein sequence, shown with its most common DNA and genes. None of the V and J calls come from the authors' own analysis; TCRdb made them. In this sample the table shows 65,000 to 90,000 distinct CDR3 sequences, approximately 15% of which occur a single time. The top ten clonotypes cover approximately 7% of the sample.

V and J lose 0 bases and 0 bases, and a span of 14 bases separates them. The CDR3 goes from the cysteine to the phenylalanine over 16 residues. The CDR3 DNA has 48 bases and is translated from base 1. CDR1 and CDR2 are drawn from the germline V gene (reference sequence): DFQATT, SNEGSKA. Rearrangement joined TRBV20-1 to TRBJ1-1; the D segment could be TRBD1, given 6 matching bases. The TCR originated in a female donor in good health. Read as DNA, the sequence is TGCAGTGCTAGAGATCAAGTCACAGGGATGAACACTGAAGCTTTCTTT. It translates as CSARDQVTGMNTEAFF.